Sequencing of this TCR beta chain was carried out in a study of T-cell memory formation after mild COVID-19. Study-level results: Mostly located in CM and EM were contracting CD4+ clones, with contracting CD8+ clones located in EMRA.

As to this clonotype: As yet, its antigen is unknown.

TCRdb reprocessed the 5' RACE reads with MiXCR, giving one entry per CDR3 protein. The repertoire holds under 300,000 distinct CDR3 sequences, with about 17% as singletons. Input material: PBMCs or a T cell subset sorted from them (not recorded which). The receptor comes from a man aged 18-30 years who had mild COVID-19 (a few samples of this study predate the infection). Cell type and time point are not known.

The CDR3 DNA reads TGCAGCGTTGCAGTCCACCAAGAGGCTTTCTTT. This gives the protein CSVAVHQEAFF. The rearrangement links TRBV29-1 to TRBJ1-1; D gene uncertain. This CDR3 has 11 amino acids. The germline V gene encodes CDR1 SQVTM and CDR2 ANQGSEA. V was pared by 4 bases and J by 11 bases, with 14 bases between.